These 8 T cell receptor beta chains share one sample of origin, sequenced in a study of T cells in Graves' hyperthyroidism and ophthalmopathy. Using RNA transcripts as the source, TCR beta CDR3 regions were amplified. The HTBI set primed first-round TCR CDR3 RT-PCR. TCRdb recomputed calls from the multiplex PCR reads with MiXCR, one row per CDR3 protein. The profile shows 300,000 to 400,000 distinct CDR3 sequences, around 20% of them singletons. The sequencing input was blood. The source is a woman aged 45-65 years with Graves' hyperthyroidism.

This clonotype was recorded many times. This chain joins TRBV11-3 and TRBJ1-1, with D hard to call. Germline values: CDR1 SGHNT, CDR2 YENEEA. The CDR3 is 12 amino acids. V lost 7 bases, J lost 5 bases, and 11 bases lay in between. The CDR3: CASNQGRTEAFF. The CDR3 nucleotides are TGTGCCAGCAACCAAGGGAGGACTGAAGCTTTCTTT.

The chain combines TRBV7-9 with TRBJ2-5, with 7 bases lining up with TRBD1. V dropped 1 base and J dropped 5; count of bases not matched to a gene: 7. The germline V gene has CDR1 SEHNR and CDR2 FQNEAQ (reference sequence). The CDR3 runs to 15 residues. The CDR3 loop is CASSLEGGVMETQYF. CDR3 nucleotide sequence: TGTGCCAGCAGCTTAGAAGGGGGCGTTATGGAGACCCAGTACTTC.

This clonotype occurred many times. The rearrangement links TRBV29-1 to TRBJ2-1, with D possibly TRBD2 on 6 matching bases. The CDR3 spans 14 residues. The V gene lost 3 bases and the J gene lost 9 bases, with 18 bases spanning the gap. Germline V lookup: CDR1 SQVTM, CDR2 ANQGSEA. The CDR3 DNA reads TGCAGCGTTGACGGGGGAAGGGGCCTTGGTGAGCAGTTCTTC. Translating gives CSVDGGRGLGEQFF.

This clonotype came up a few times. V and J are TRBV19 and TRBJ1-1; TRBD1 is a possible D gene (6 bases). V was shortened by 6 bases and J by 4 bases, with 18 bases between the two germline ends. The CDR3 sequence is 15 residues long. Germline lookup yields CDR1 LNHDA and CDR2 SQIVND (reference sequence). The CDR3 reads CASRDRPRSGTEAFF. CDR3 coding DNA: TGTGCCAGTAGAGACAGGCCCAGGAGTGGCACTGAAGCTTTCTTT.

J is TRBJ1-4 and V is TRBV20-1, with 9 bases aligning to TRBD1. With V trimmed by 6 bases and J by 6 bases, 11 bases remained unmatched. Per germline, CDR1 DFQATT and CDR2 SNEGSKA (reference sequence). This CDR3 contains 15 residues. The CDR3 sequence is CSARDRDWLDEKLFF. CDR3 nucleotide sequence: TGCAGTGCCCGGGACAGGGACTGGTTGGATGAAAAACTGTTTTTT.

There are many counts of this clonotype. The V gene is TRBV27, the J gene TRBJ1-6; 7 bases align to TRBD1. The V gene's germline CDR1 is MNHEY and CDR2 SMNVEV (reference sequence). Unmatched junction bases numbered 5, after V lost 6 bases and J lost 6 bases. The CDR3 consists of 14 residues. The DNA of the CDR3 is TGTGCCAGCAGGAGGGACAGATCTAATTCACCCCTCCACTTT. Protein product: CASRRDRSNSPLHF.

A remark on this clonotype: A clone one base away is much larger, so this may be a read error. The chain employs TRBV7-8 and TRBJ2-1; D is undetermined. CDR3 size: 16 residues. CDR1 is SGHVS, CDR2 FQNEAQ, per germline. Written as DNA, the CDR3 is TGTGCCAGCGGCTTAAACCGCGTCCTTTCCTACAATGAGCAGTTCTTC. Amino acid sequence: CASGLNRVLSYNEQFF.

This clonotype has at least ten counts. The rearrangement uses TRBV4-1 and TRBJ2-2; D call uncertain. Trimming took 1 base from V and 1 from J, leaving 10 bases between them. Germline CDR1 reads MGHRA; CDR2 reads YSYEKL. This CDR3 is 16 amino acids long. CDR3 region: CASSQVTSLNTGELFF. The DNA of the CDR3 is TGCGCCAGCAGCCAAGTGACCTCTTTGAACACCGGGGAGCTGTTTTTT.